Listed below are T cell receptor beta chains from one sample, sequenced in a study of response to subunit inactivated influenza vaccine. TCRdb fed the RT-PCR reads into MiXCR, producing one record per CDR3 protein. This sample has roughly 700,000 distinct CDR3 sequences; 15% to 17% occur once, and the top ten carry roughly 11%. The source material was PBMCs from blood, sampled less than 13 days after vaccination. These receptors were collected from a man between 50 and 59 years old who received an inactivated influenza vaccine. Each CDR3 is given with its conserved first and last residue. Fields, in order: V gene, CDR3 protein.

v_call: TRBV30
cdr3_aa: CAWSVVKGVSYNEQFF

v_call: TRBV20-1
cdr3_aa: CSASEEWTVSYEQYF

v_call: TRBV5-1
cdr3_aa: CASSIGQGRYNEQFF

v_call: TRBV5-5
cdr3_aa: CASSLEGGGGDEQFF

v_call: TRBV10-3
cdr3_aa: CAISESTGGGEQYF

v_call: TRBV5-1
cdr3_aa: CASSLAAGGLGEQFF

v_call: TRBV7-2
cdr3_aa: CASSRTSGVADTQYF

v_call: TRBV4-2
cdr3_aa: CASSQGGKDTQYF

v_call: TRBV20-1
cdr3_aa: CSAPTGPTDTQYF

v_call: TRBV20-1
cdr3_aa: CSTTPGTNEQFF

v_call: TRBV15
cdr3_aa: CATSRDYTGVYEQYF

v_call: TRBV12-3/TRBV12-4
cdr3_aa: CASSGRGPETEAFF

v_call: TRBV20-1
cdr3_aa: CSANPGLAGGSYEQYF

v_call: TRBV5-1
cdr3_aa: CASSVRGGYSPLHF

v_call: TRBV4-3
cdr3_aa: CASSQDPRGRADTQYF

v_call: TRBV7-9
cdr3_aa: CASSSRDSAQGYEQFF

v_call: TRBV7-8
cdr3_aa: CASSLSPSGGATDTQYF

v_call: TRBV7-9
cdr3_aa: CASSLGTERTQYF

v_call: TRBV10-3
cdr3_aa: CAISAGTATYGYTF

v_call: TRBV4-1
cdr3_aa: CASSQNTGGTGELFF

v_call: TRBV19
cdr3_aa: CASQPSTYSGNTIYF

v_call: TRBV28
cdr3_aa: CASSILSGTTSTDTQYF

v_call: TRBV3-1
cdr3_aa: CASSQGTGDEAFF

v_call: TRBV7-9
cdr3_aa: CASSKLPSWGTDTQYF

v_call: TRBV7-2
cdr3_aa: CASSLATSVGGELFF

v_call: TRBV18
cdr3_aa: CASSREQNYEQYF

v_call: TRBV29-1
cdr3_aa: CSVADRGAYNEQFF

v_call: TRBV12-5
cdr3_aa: CASGLSGEKNTEAFF

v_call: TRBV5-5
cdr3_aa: CASSLDLAALYEQYF